These 9 T cell receptor beta chains came from one sample sequenced in a study of beta chain features in type 1 diabetes. Overall study findings and caveats: In every one of the four CD4+ subsets, TCRB CDR3s were moderately but significantly shorter in Type 1 diabetes patients.

No antigen has been assigned to these receptors. Since all of the isolated RNA was reverse transcribed, expressed TCRB transcripts were what got sequenced. The table came from immunoSEQ multiplex PCR; TCRdb's copy has only in-frame clones and leaves some out. The top ten clones hold 0.022% of a sample with hundreds of thousands of clones, roughly 13% of them seen once. The sample was naive CD4+ T cells from blood. These receptors were obtained from a man aged 18-30 years with type 1 diabetes.

This clone was seen a few times. The chain combines TRBV25-1 with TRBJ2-3; 9 bases agree with TRBD2. With 7 bases clipped from V and 2 bases from J, the junction kept 4 bases outside the gene matches. The CDR3 runs to 14 residues. The germline CDR1 and CDR2 sequences are MGHDK and SYGVNS. The CDR3 region has the DNA TGTGCCAGCAACCTAGCGGGGAACACAGATACGCAGTATTTT. Its protein is CASNLAGNTDTQYF.

This clone was counted between two and nine times. V is TRBV6-1 and J is TRBJ1-2; D is unclear. Germline assignment: CDR1 MNHNS and CDR2 SASEGT. V was cut by 5 bases and J by 1 base, with 8 bases left in between. The CDR3 sequence is 13 residues long. Here the CDR3 DNA reads TGTGCCAGCAGTCCCGCGGTTAACTATGGCTACACCTTC. This codes for CASSPAVNYGYTF.

This clone was detected only a few times. This chain uses TRBV7-3 with TRBJ2-3; D gene uncertain. The CDR3 has 13 amino acids. V lost 4 bases, J lost 5 bases, and 10 bases lay in between. In germline, CDR1 is SGHTA, CDR2 FQGTGA. DNA for the CDR3: TGTGCCAGCAGCTCTCGGGCCCTAGATACGCAGTATTTT. It codes for CASSSRALDTQYF.

The chain employs TRBV6-5 and TRBJ1-6; a possible D gene is TRBD1 (5 bases). V gave up 2 bases and J gave up 6 bases, with 14 bases separating them. The germline gives CDR1 MNHEY, CDR2 SVGAGI. The CDR3 has 16 residues. The CDR3 nucleotides read TGTGCCAGCAGTTACGCAGGGCAGGGAACTAATTCACCCCTCCACTTT. Amino acid sequence: CASSYAGQGTNSPLHF.

This sequence joins TRBV7-2 and TRBJ1-1; D not certain. Germline CDR1 SGHTA, CDR2 FQGNSA. The germline V and J ends were trimmed by 5 bases and 0 bases, with 13 bases remaining between them. The CDR3 contains 15 residues. The CDR3 sequence is CASSPGLGMNTEAFF. CDR3 sequence (DNA): TGTGCCAGCAGCCCCGGGTTAGGAATGAACACTGAAGCTTTCTTT.

This clone was seen only a few times. The CDR3 here is CASSGGVDSGNTIYF. CDR3 sequence (DNA): TGTGCCAGCAGCGGGGGTGTGGACTCTGGAAACACCATATATTTT. The chain joins TRBV9 to TRBJ1-3; D remains ambiguous. This CDR3 comprises 15 residues. Germline V gene sequence: CDR1 SGDLS, CDR2 YYNGEE. Trimming stripped 3 bases from V and 0 bases from J, with 10 bases between.

Here the CDR3 reads CASSLEGGSGNTIYF. The CDR3 DNA reads TGTGCCAGCAGCTTGGAGGGGGGCTCTGGAAACACCATATATTTT. The chain carries TRBV5-4 and TRBJ1-3; maybe TRBD1 (6 bases). Germline lookup yields CDR1 SGHNT and CDR2 YYREEE (reference sequence). The CDR3 is 15 residues long. V lost 0 bases, J lost 0 bases, and 7 bases lay in between.

This chain connects TRBV28 to TRBJ1-4; 12 nucleotides agree with TRBD1. This CDR3 is 15 amino acids long. The V gene end was trimmed by 5 bases and the J gene end by 8 bases; junction bases not matched to a gene: 6. The germline V gene encodes CDR1 MDHEN and CDR2 SYDVKM. This CDR3 is CASSPGQGAGEKLFF. The DNA of the CDR3 is TGTGCCAGCAGTCCGGGACAGGGGGCAGGAGAAAAACTGTTTTTT.

Only a few counts were recorded for this clone. This sequence joins TRBV2 and TRBJ2-7; D unclear. This CDR3 comprises 14 residues. CDR1 and CDR2 from the germline V gene are SNHLY and FYNNEI. Trimming removed 3 bases at V and 3 bases at J, with 12 bases between. CDR3 region: CASSEDRGNYEQYF. DNA of the CDR3: TGTGCCAGCAGTGAGGACCGTGGGAACTACGAGCAGTACTTC.